Below are 5 T cell receptor beta chains sequenced from a single sample in a study of CD8 T cells in ankylosing spondylitis. TCRdb passed the 5' RACE reads through MiXCR, listing each CDR3 protein once. The data show about 250,000 distinct CDR3 sequences, roughly 10% seen once. The source material was blood, either unsorted or a sorted T cell fraction (not recorded which). The receptors stem from a male donor with ankylosing spondylitis or in good health (not recorded which).

CDR3 DNA sequence: TGTGCCAGCAGCTTCGGACAGGGGGCTCAAGAGACCCAGTACTTC. As protein: CASSFGQGAQETQYF. The J gene is TRBJ2-5, the V gene TRBV7-2; 11 nucleotides match TRBD1. CDR3 length: 15 residues. Germline lookup yields CDR1 SGHTA and CDR2 FQGNSA. V shed 3 bases and J 2 bases; nucleotides not matched to a gene: 2.

A few counts support this clonotype. V gene TRBV7-9 combines with J gene TRBJ2-5; possible D gene TRBD1, 6 bases. The CDR3 length is 15 residues. Germline CDR1 is SEHNR and CDR2 is FQNEAQ (reference sequence). Deletions cut 6 bases from V and 3 bases from J, with 17 bases between. The chain's CDR3 is CASRQGVRGKETQYF. The CDR3 nucleotides read TGTGCCAGCAGGCAAGGCGTCAGGGGAAAAGAGACCCAGTACTTC.

This clonotype was seen repeatedly, ten times or more. As DNA, the CDR3 is TGCGCCAGCAGCGCACCGGGACAGTCCTACGAGCAGTACTTC. It is translated as CASSAPGQSYEQYF. The chain is built from TRBV5-1 and TRBJ2-7; 7 nucleotides match TRBD1. This CDR3 has 14 residues. Germline V gene lookup returns CDR1 SGHRS and CDR2 YFSETQ. With 4 bases clipped from V and 1 base from J, the junction kept 5 bases outside the gene matches. Full variable domain (remainder filled in from reference TRBV5-1 and TRBJ2-7): KAGVTQTPRYLIKTRGQQVTLSCSPISGHRSVSWYQQTPGQGLQFLFEYFSETQRNKGNFPGRFSGRQFSNSRSEMNVSTLELGDSALYLCASSAPGQSYEQYFGPGTRLTVT.

This clonotype was observed many times. The rearrangement links TRBV29-1 to TRBJ2-1, with D possibly being TRBD1 (5 bases). This CDR3 is 14 amino acids long. Trimming removed 4 bases at V and 3 bases at J, with 13 bases between. Per germline, CDR1 SQVTM and CDR2 ANQGSEA. The CDR3 region has the DNA TGCAGCGTTGCCCCTAACAGGCTCTACAATGAGCAGTTCTTC. This sequence encodes CSVAPNRLYNEQFF.

This clonotype was detected a few times. V usage is TRBV27 and J usage is TRBJ1-5; a possible D gene is TRBD1 (6 bases). The germline V and J ends were trimmed by 2 bases and 0 bases, with 17 bases remaining between them. There are 18 residues in the CDR3. CDR1 and CDR2 (germline): MNHEY, SMNVEV (reference sequence). The CDR3 sequence is CASSLMQGSLYSNQPQHF. In nucleotides, the CDR3 is TGTGCCAGCAGTTTAATGCAGGGGAGCCTCTATAGCAATCAGCCCCAGCATTTT.